This passage covers 27 T cell receptor beta chains from one sample sequenced in a study of blood T cell repertoires in COVID-19. The data were produced by immunoSEQ multiplex PCR, yet TCRdb's version contains in-frame clones alone and is incomplete. The sample consists of tens of thousands of clones, more than 70% of them appearing once. Sequences were obtained from peripheral blood. All receptors derive from a woman aged 55-75 years with acute or convalescent COVID-19.

J is TRBJ2-2 and V is TRBV19; 8 bases fit TRBD2. Looked up from germline, CDR1 is LNHDA and CDR2 is SQIVND (reference sequence). CDR3 length equals 15 residues. J lost 5 bases, V lost 4 bases, and 6 bases had no gene match. Here the CDR3 DNA reads TGTGCCAGTAGTACAGAGCGGGGGTGGACCGGGGAGCTGTTTTTT. This sequence encodes CASSTERGWTGELFF.

This clone was counted only a few times. The J gene is TRBJ1-1, the V gene TRBV4-1; D remains unclear. Germline lookup yields CDR1 MGHRA and CDR2 YSYEKL. The CDR3 spans 12 residues. Trimming took off 1 base at V and 3 bases at J, with 3 bases between the two ends. CDR3: CASSQGDTEAFF. The CDR3 DNA reads as TGCGCCAGCAGCCAAGGCGACACTGAAGCTTTCTTT.

V usage is TRBV29-1 and J usage is TRBJ2-5; maybe TRBD1 (6 bases). Trimming pared 3 bases from V and 5 bases from J, leaving 19 bases between. The CDR3 covers 15 residues. Per the germline V gene, CDR1 is SQVTM and CDR2 is ANQGSEA. The CDR3 bases are TGCAGCGTTGAGATTATGGGGGCCCTTGGGGAGACCCAGTACTTC. Residues: CSVEIMGALGETQYF.

The genes are TRBV5-1 and TRBJ1-5; TRBD1 agrees at 9 bases. V lost 4 bases to trimming and J lost 6 bases; unmatched junction nucleotides: 5. Germline CDR1 SGHRS, CDR2 YFSETQ. CDR3 length: 14 residues. For the CDR3, the DNA is TGCGCCAGCAGCACGGGACAGGGAGGTCAGCCCCAGCATTTT. It codes for CASSTGQGGQPQHF.

The chain couples TRBV3-1 (or the pseudogene TRBV3-2) to TRBJ2-7; D perhaps matches TRBD1 (6 bases). The CDR3 contains 18 residues. Germline V gene lookup returns CDR1 LGHDT and CDR2 YNNKEL (reference sequence). The V end was cut by 0 bases, the J end by 9 bases, with 27 bases between. The CDR3 loop reads CASSQDPTSGTWGSRQYF. DNA of the CDR3: TGTGCCAGCAGCCAAGATCCCACCTCCGGGACATGGGGCTCAAGGCAGTACTTC.

This chain links TRBV7-9 with TRBJ1-5; D may be TRBD1 (6 bases). The germline V and J ends were trimmed by 2 bases and 9 bases, with 14 bases remaining between them. This CDR3 is 14 amino acids long. The germline gives CDR1 SEHNR, CDR2 FQNEAQ (reference sequence). CDR3 sequence (DNA): TGTGCCAGCAGCTTATCACAGGGTGGATGGCCCCAGCATTTT. It encodes CASSLSQGGWPQHF.

This clone was counted a single time. This sequence joins TRBV18 and TRBJ2-5, with TRBD2 identical over 7 bases. Germline V gene lookup returns CDR1 KGHSH and CDR2 LQKENI. CDR3 length equals 16 residues. The V segment lost 3 bases and the J segment 4 bases; nucleotides outside the gene matches: 11. Written as DNA, the CDR3 is TGTGCCAGCTCACCTCCCCTTGCGGGGGACGTAGAGACCCAGTACTTC. It encodes CASSPPLAGDVETQYF.

This chain connects TRBV28 to TRBJ1-2, with 7 bases aligning to TRBD1. Germline CDR1 MDHEN, CDR2 SYDVKM. J lost 3 bases, V lost 6 bases, and 10 bases had no gene match. This CDR3 is built from 15 residues. This CDR3 reads CASREPRGNDYGYTF. CDR3 nucleotides: TGTGCCAGCAGAGAACCCAGGGGGAATGACTATGGCTACACCTTC.

The CDR3 bases are TGTGCCAGCAGCTTACTGGCCCTGGACACCGGGGAGCTGTTTTTT. As protein: CASSLLALDTGELFF. The rearrangement links TRBV11-2 to TRBJ2-2, with no clear D. Germline loops: CDR1 SGHAT, CDR2 FQNNGV. V gave up 2 bases and J gave up 3 bases, with 10 bases separating them. CDR3 length: 15 amino acids.

This clone was counted only a few times. CDR3 coding DNA: TGCGCCAGCAGCTTGGTCCTAGGGGGGGCCGCCACTGAAGCTTTCTTT. It specifies CASSLVLGGAATEAFF. The chain links TRBV5-1 to TRBJ1-1; TRBD1 is a possible D gene (6 bases). V was clipped by 0 bases and J by 4 bases, with 16 bases between them. Germline CDR1 SGHRS, CDR2 YFSETQ. CDR3 size: 16 residues.

This clone has just a few counts. The chain combines TRBV11-3 with TRBJ2-1; possible D gene TRBD1, 6 bases. CDR3 length: 13 amino acids. Looked up from germline, CDR1 is SGHNT and CDR2 is YENEEA. Trimming left V 3 bases short and J 9 bases short, with 12 bases between. The CDR3 region has the DNA TGTGCCAGCAGCTTCGCAGGGGCCGGTGAGCAGTTCTTC. Its translation: CASSFAGAGEQFF.

The chain employs TRBV5-4 and TRBJ2-7, with TRBD1 matching over 7 bases. The CDR3 totals 15 residues. Germline CDR1 SGHNT, CDR2 YYREEE (reference sequence). V gave up 4 bases and J gave up 3 bases; unmatched junction bases: 10. The CDR3 region has the DNA TGTGCCAGCAGCCCCTTCGGAACAGGGGTCTACGAGCAGTACTTC. It encodes CASSPFGTGVYEQYF.

The chain couples TRBV3-1 (or the pseudogene TRBV3-2) to TRBJ1-2; possibly TRBD1 for D (6 bases). Germline V lookup: CDR1 LGHDT, CDR2 YNNKEL (reference sequence). The CDR3 has 12 residues. Trimming removed 3 bases from V and 8 bases from J, with 10 bases in between. The CDR3 sequence: CASSQGGQGYTF. DNA for the CDR3: TGTGCCAGCAGCCAGGGGGGGCAAGGCTACACCTTC.

The chain combines TRBV27 with TRBJ2-3; perhaps TRBD2 as D (7 bases). Germline CDR1 reads MNHEY; CDR2 reads SMNVEV (reference sequence). The CDR3 consists of 15 residues. The V and J ends lost 3 bases and 3 bases respectively, with 13 bases between them. The DNA of the CDR3 is TGTGCCAGCAGTTTGGGAGGGGGGGGGACAGATACGCAGTATTTT. Translation gives CASSLGGGGTDTQYF.

The chain recombines TRBV13 with TRBJ1-3, with 10 bases fitting TRBD1. V trimming: 5 bases; J trimming: 8 bases; junction bases outside the gene matches: 12. Germline assignment: CDR1 PRHDT and CDR2 FYEKMQ (reference sequence). CDR3 length: 16 residues. The CDR3 sequence: CASSTTATGGPDTIYF. CDR3 nucleotides: TGTGCCAGCAGCACTACTGCGACAGGGGGCCCGGACACCATATATTTT.

The chain is built from TRBV11-1 and TRBJ1-1; 7 positions agree with TRBD1. The CDR3 is 13 residues long. Germline loops: CDR1 SGHAT, CDR2 FQDESV (reference sequence). V trimming: 5 bases; J trimming: 3 bases; junction bases outside the gene matches: 3. The CDR3 spells CASSQGGDTEAFF. The CDR3 region has the DNA TGTGCCAGCAGCCAGGGGGGCGACACTGAAGCTTTCTTT.

About this clone itself: One end of the junction does not line up with germline, which may come from a read error. This chain connects TRBV9 to TRBJ1-2, with 7 positions matching TRBD1. The CDR3 spans 14 residues. Per germline, CDR1 SGDLS and CDR2 YYNGEE. This CDR3 is CASSAGQTNYGYTF. The CDR3 region has the DNA TGTGCCAGCAGCGCGGGACAGACTAATTATGGCTACACCTTC.

The rearrangement uses TRBV7-9 and TRBJ1-2; D is ambiguous. The V and J ends lost 4 bases and 4 bases respectively, with 13 bases between them. This CDR3 is 14 amino acids long. CDR1 is SEHNR, CDR2 FQNEAQ, per germline (reference sequence). The CDR3 loop is CASSSPGRLYGYTF. In DNA form, the CDR3 reads TGTGCCAGCAGCTCACCGGGGAGGCTCTATGGCTACACCTTC. Variable domain in full (rest from reference TRBV7-9 and TRBJ1-2): DTGVSQNPRHKITKRGQNVTFRCDPISEHNRLYWYRQTLGQGPEFLTYFQNEAQLEKSRLLSDRFSAERPKGSFSTLEIQRTEQGDSAMYLCASSSPGRLYGYTFGSGTRLTVV.

The genes are TRBV6-6 and TRBJ2-5; 11 bases are a match to TRBD2. Germline-derived CDR1 and CDR2 are MNHNY and SVGAGI (reference sequence). This CDR3 has 17 residues. V lost 5 bases and J lost 4; bases outside the gene matches: 12. CDR3 coding DNA: TGTGCCAGCAGTCAAACCCGGACTAGCGGGTGGGGAGAGACCCAGTACTTC. Translating it yields CASSQTRTSGWGETQYF.

The rearrangement joins TRBV5-1 to TRBJ2-6; 10 bases agree with TRBD1. Germline V gene data show CDR1 as SGHRS and CDR2 as YFSETQ. V trimming: 7 bases; J trimming: 4 bases; junction bases outside the gene matches: 8. The CDR3 covers 16 residues. In nucleotides, the CDR3 is TGCGCCAGCCGTCCCGGGACAGGGGCAGGGGCCAACGTCCTGACTTTC. Its protein is CASRPGTGAGANVLTF.

The sample holds one count of this clone. This chain links TRBV30 with TRBJ2-7; tentative D call: TRBD2 (6 bases). This CDR3 has 14 amino acids. The germline gives CDR1 GTSNPN, CDR2 SVGIG (reference sequence). Trimming cost V 3 bases and J 3 bases, with 15 bases left between them. CDR3 sequence (DNA): TGTGCCTGGAGCCCCGGAGGGGCCCTCTACGAGCAGTACTTC. Translated, it gives CAWSPGGALYEQYF.

The chain recombines TRBV19 with TRBJ1-4; D is ambiguous. V lost 1 base and J lost 0, with 6 bases in between. The CDR3 covers 15 residues. The germline V gene has CDR1 LNHDA and CDR2 SQIVND (reference sequence). CDR3 loop: CASSIVAATNEKLFF. In nucleotides, the CDR3 is TGTGCCAGTAGTATAGTGGCGGCAACTAATGAAAAACTGTTTTTT.

Many counts were recorded for this clone. The chain carries TRBV11-2 and TRBJ1-1; no definite D call. The V end was cut by 5 bases, the J end by 11 bases, with 12 bases between. This CDR3 is built from 11 residues. Looked up from germline, CDR1 is SGHAT and CDR2 is FQNNGV. The CDR3 sequence is CASSDQTRAFF. Here the CDR3 DNA reads TGTGCCAGCAGCGATCAAACTAGGGCTTTCTTT.

The V call is TRBV28, the J call TRBJ1-1, with a weak D call TRBD1 (5 bases). CDR3 length: 14 residues. Deletions cut 6 bases from V and 6 bases from J, with 17 bases between. Per germline, CDR1 MDHEN and CDR2 SYDVKM. CDR3 region: CASSTQGSRAEAFF. In nucleotides, the CDR3 is TGTGCCAGCAGCACTCAGGGCTCCAGGGCTGAAGCTTTCTTT.

V and J are TRBV19 and TRBJ1-6; TRBD1 matches at 8 bases. V dropped 7 bases and J dropped 6; count of bases not matched to a gene: 14. The CDR3 sequence is 17 residues long. Germline V gives CDR1 LNHDA, CDR2 SQIVND (reference sequence). As DNA, the CDR3 is TGTGCCAGTATGGTGGACCAGGGGGCGCTCGGTAATTCACCCCTCCACTTT. Its protein product is CASMVDQGALGNSPLHF.

This chain uses TRBV9 with TRBJ1-1; D might be TRBD1 (6 bases). This CDR3 has 13 amino acids. The germline CDR1 and CDR2 sequences are SGDLS and YYNGEE. V lost 3 bases and J 7 bases, leaving 13 bases between the germline ends. CDR3 in DNA: TGTGCCAGCAGCGCCCAGGGGAGCCGTGAAGCTTTCTTT. Amino acid sequence: CASSAQGSREAFF.

The rearrangement links TRBV29-1 to TRBJ2-7, with D possibly matching TRBD2 (5 bases). The germline V and J ends were trimmed by 2 bases and 2 bases, with 16 bases remaining between them. The CDR3 sequence is 15 residues long. The germline V gene encodes CDR1 SQVTM and CDR2 ANQGSEA. CDR3 amino acids: CSVERRVGMTYEQYF. DNA for the CDR3: TGCAGCGTTGAAAGGAGAGTCGGGATGACCTACGAGCAGTACTTC.